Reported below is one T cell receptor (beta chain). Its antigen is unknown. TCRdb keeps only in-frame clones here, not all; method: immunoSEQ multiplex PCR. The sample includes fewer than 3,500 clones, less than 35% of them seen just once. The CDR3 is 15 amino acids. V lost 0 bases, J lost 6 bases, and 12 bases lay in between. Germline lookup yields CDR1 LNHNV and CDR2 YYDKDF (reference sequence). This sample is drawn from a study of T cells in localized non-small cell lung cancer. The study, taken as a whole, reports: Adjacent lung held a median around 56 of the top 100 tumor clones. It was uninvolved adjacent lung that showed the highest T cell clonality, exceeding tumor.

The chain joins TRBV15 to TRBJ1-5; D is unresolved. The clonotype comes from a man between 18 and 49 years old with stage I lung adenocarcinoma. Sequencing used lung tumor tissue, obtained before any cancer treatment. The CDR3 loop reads CATSRDSSVGQPQHF. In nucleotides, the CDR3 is TGTGCCACCAGCAGAGATTCATCCGTAGGTCAGCCCCAGCATTTT.